The present T cell receptor beta chain was sequenced within a study of blood T cells in healthy people across ages. A sample-barcoded 5' primer and a J-beta primer mix were used in a second PCR of about 6 to 11 cycles. A 12-random-nucleotide template-switch adaptor tagged each cDNA molecule. A single record per CDR3 protein comes from TCRdb applying MiXCR to the 5' RACE reads. The sample comprises about 930,000 distinct CDR3 sequences, just under 30% of which are singletons, and roughly a tenth rests with the top ten. This CDR3 contains 19 residues. The V gene end was trimmed by 4 bases and the J gene end by 0 bases; junction bases not matched to a gene: 11. Germline lookup yields CDR1 MNHNS and CDR2 SASEGT. This clonotype was counted ten times or more. These data were also reused for a study on T cells of mothers and their children. That paper notes: A few healthy Caucasian mothers, along with their six children, served as the donors. No T cell clones of persistent microchimeric origin were detected.

Specimen: blood. V and J are TRBV6-1 and TRBJ2-3, with TRBD2 matching over 12 bases. This clonotype was sampled from a woman aged 35 to 49 in good health. CDR3 nucleotide sequence: TGTGCCAGCAGTGGACAAACTAGCGGGGGGTCCACTAGCACAGATACGCAGTATTTT. Its protein product is CASSGQTSGGSTSTDTQYF.